The 15 T cell receptor beta chains below were found in one sample sequenced in a study of cytomegalovirus exposure and HLA in healthy donors. Both 60 Vbeta primers and 13 Jbeta primers went into the PCR. Profiled with immunoSEQ multiplex PCR; TCRdb holds only in-frame clones, not every one. This table has about 120,000 clones, 75% to 90% appearing once. Sequenced sample: PBMCs. All receptors derive from a man aged 25 to 40 in good health and CMV-seronegative.

This clone turned up a few times. The gene calls are TRBV6-1 and TRBJ2-2; TRBD2 matches 8 bases. Germline V lookup: CDR1 MNHNS, CDR2 SASEGT. The CDR3 consists of 17 residues. Germline trimming cut 4 bases from V and 6 bases from J; bases unmatched to any gene: 13. CDR3 sequence reads: CASSALPGLDVAGELFF. CDR3 nucleotides: TGTGCCAGCAGTGCTCTACCGGGACTAGATGTTGCCGGGGAGCTGTTTTTT.

This clone was observed a handful of times. V usage is TRBV6-1 and J usage is TRBJ2-7; D is unclear. Trimming stripped 10 bases from V and 4 bases from J, with 23 bases between. The CDR3 has 15 amino acids. Germline CDR1 MNHNS, CDR2 SASEGT. The CDR3 is CAIKQTPIGRYEQYF. In DNA, the CDR3 is TGTGCCATCAAACAGACCCCCATTGGAAGGTACGAGCAGTACTTC.

The chain is built from TRBV19 and TRBJ1-5; 7 bases map to TRBD1. J lost 3 bases, V lost 5 bases, and 4 bases had no gene match. Per the germline V gene, CDR1 is LNHDA and CDR2 is SQIVND (reference sequence). The CDR3 covers 14 residues. DNA for the CDR3: TGTGCCAGTAGTCGGACAGGACCCAATCAGCCCCAGCATTTT. Protein: CASSRTGPNQPQHF.

V and J are TRBV29-1 and TRBJ2-5, with D perhaps TRBD2 (5 bases). The V gene lost 6 bases and the J gene lost 2 bases, with 16 bases spanning the gap. This CDR3 spans 14 amino acids. The germline V gene encodes CDR1 SQVTM and CDR2 ANQGSEA. CDR3 nucleotides: TGCAGCGTCCCCGGGATGGGGTCTCAAGAGACCCAGTACTTC. It translates to CSVPGMGSQETQYF.

V and J are TRBV7-2 and TRBJ1-1; D gene uncertain. V was clipped by 7 bases and J by 0 bases, with 12 bases between them. The CDR3 has 14 amino acids. Germline assignment: CDR1 SGHTA and CDR2 FQGNSA. The CDR3 nucleotides read TGTGCCAGCACCCCTTCAACGGTGAACACTGAAGCTTTCTTT. Amino acid sequence: CASTPSTVNTEAFF.

This clone was seen a handful of times. The J gene is TRBJ2-5, the V gene TRBV4-1; TRBD2 aligns across 7 bases. The DNA end lines up better with TRBJ2-7; the J call may be wrong. Germline CDR1 reads MGHRA; CDR2 reads YSYEKL. The CDR3 extends over 14 amino acids. The CDR3 nucleotides read TGCGCCAGCAGCCCCGAGGGGAGGGTCTACGAGCAGTACTTC. Translation gives CASSPEGRVYEQYF.

The V gene is TRBV7-2, the J gene TRBJ2-3; 11 bases line up with TRBD2. CDR1 and CDR2 from the germline V gene are SGHTA and FQGNSA. The CDR3 loop spans 18 amino acids. The V and J ends lost 3 bases and 1 base, in that order; junction bases with no gene match: 9. CDR3 sequence (DNA): TGTGCCAGCAGCTTGACTAGCGGGGCCAGTTATCGCACAGATACGCAGTATTTT. Encoded protein: CASSLTSGASYRTDTQYF. The full variable domain, rest sourced from reference TRBV7-2 and TRBJ2-3, is GAGVSQSPSNKVTEKGKDVELRCDPISGHTALYWYRQSLGQGLEFLIYFQGNSAPDKSGLPSDRFSAERTGGSVSTLTIQRTQQEDSAVYLCASSLTSGASYRTDTQYFGPGTRLTVL.

This chain uses TRBV5-1 with TRBJ2-7, with 7 bases matching TRBD1. Germline loops: CDR1 SGHRS, CDR2 YFSETQ. The CDR3 contains 13 residues. V gave up 4 bases and J gave up 2 bases; unmatched junction bases: 3. The CDR3 protein is CASSPGTAYEQYF. In DNA, the CDR3 is TGCGCCAGCAGCCCAGGGACAGCCTACGAGCAGTACTTC.

This clone was seen once. V and J are TRBV19 and TRBJ1-1; unclear D gene. This CDR3 region has 14 residues. Germline V gene lookup returns CDR1 LNHDA and CDR2 SQIVND (reference sequence). Trimming took 6 bases from V and 1 from J, leaving 12 bases between them. This CDR3 reads CASSPTGTNTEAFF. The CDR3 DNA is TGTGCCAGTAGCCCGACGGGTACGAACACTGAAGCTTTCTTT.

V is TRBV7-2 and J is TRBJ2-7; D remains ambiguous. The CDR3 length is 14 residues. Trimming removed 1 base from V and 4 bases from J, with 11 bases in between. Germline CDR1 is SGHTA and CDR2 is FQGNSA. CDR3: CASSLESQSYEQYF. DNA for the CDR3: TGTGCCAGCAGCTTAGAGTCTCAGTCTTACGAGCAGTACTTC.

J is TRBJ1-5 and V is TRBV11-2; D is ambiguous. This CDR3 has 15 amino acids. V dropped 1 base and J dropped 4 bases, with 11 bases sitting between them. Germline values: CDR1 SGHAT, CDR2 FQNNGV. CDR3 sequence: CASSLGEGGNQPQHF. DNA for the CDR3: TGTGCCAGCAGCTTAGGCGAGGGAGGTAATCAGCCCCAGCATTTT. Combining the CDR3 with reference TRBV11-2 and TRBJ1-5 gives the whole variable domain EAGVAQSPRYKIIEKRQSVAFWCNPISGHATLYWYQQILGQGPKLLIQFQNNGVVDDSQLPKDRFSAERLKGVDSTLKIQPAKLEDSAVYLCASSLGEGGNQPQHFGDGTRLSIL.

J is TRBJ2-2 and V is TRBV5-6; 7 nucleotides agree with TRBD1. CDR1 SGHDT and CDR2 YYEEEE come from the germline V gene. V was pared by 6 bases and J by 4 bases, with 9 bases of the junction left unmatched. The CDR3 runs to 15 residues. In DNA form, the CDR3 reads TGTGCCAGCACCCGACAGGGAAGATTCACCGGGGAGCTGTTTTTT. It translates to CASTRQGRFTGELFF. The full variable domain, with the rest looked up from reference TRBV5-6 and TRBJ2-2, is DAGVTQSPTHLIKTRGQQVTLRCSPKSGHDTVSWYQQALGQGPQFIFQYYEEEERQRGNFPDRFSGHQFPNYSSELNVNALLLGDSALYLCASTRQGRFTGELFFGEGSRLTVL.

The genes are TRBV6-5 and TRBJ2-5; no definite D call. The CDR3 extends over 13 amino acids. Germline CDR1 is MNHEY and CDR2 is SVGAGI. V was shortened by 8 bases and J by 5 bases, with 15 bases between the two germline ends. The chain's CDR3 is CASWRATRETQYF. The CDR3, as DNA: TGTGCCAGCTGGAGAGCGACCCGGGAGACCCAGTACTTC.

The chain has TRBV15 and TRBJ2-1, with 11 positions matching TRBD2. Germline V gene lookup returns CDR1 LNHNV and CDR2 YYDKDF (reference sequence). V gave up 0 bases and J gave up 3 bases; unmatched junction bases: 10. This CDR3 region has 19 residues. The CDR3 region has the DNA TGTGCCACCAGCAGAGATCGATGGGGAGGGACTAGCGGCTACAATGAGCAGTTCTTC. As protein: CATSRDRWGGTSGYNEQFF.

CDR3 residues: CSVEASEGQGAHEQYF. In DNA form, the CDR3 reads TGCAGCGTTGAGGCCTCCGAGGGACAGGGGGCCCACGAGCAGTACTTC. The chain combines TRBV29-1 with TRBJ2-7; 12 bases are shared with TRBD1. The CDR3 runs to 16 residues. Trimming took 3 bases from V and 5 from J; bases not matched to a gene: 11. Germline values: CDR1 SQVTM, CDR2 ANQGSEA.